This TCR beta chain was sequenced for a study of blood T cells in healthy people across ages. Alongside a J-beta primer mix, a sample-barcoded 5' primer served in a second PCR lasting roughly 6 to 12 cycles. TCRdb used MiXCR to reprocess the 5' RACE reads, holding one entry per CDR3 protein. Of 580,000 or so distinct CDR3 sequences in the sample, around half are singletons; the top ten hold roughly 24%. The CDR3 sequence is 12 residues long. CDR1 is SGDLS and CDR2 is YYNGEE in the germline V gene. V was pared by 5 bases and J by 3 bases, with 0 bases of the junction left unmatched. The origin of this receptor is an elderly man in good health. The sample was blood. The chain combines TRBV9 with TRBJ2-5; TRBD2 aligns across 8 bases. The DNA of the CDR3 is TGTGCCAGCAGTAGCGGGGAAGAGACCCAGTACTTC. Its translation is CASSSGEETQYF.